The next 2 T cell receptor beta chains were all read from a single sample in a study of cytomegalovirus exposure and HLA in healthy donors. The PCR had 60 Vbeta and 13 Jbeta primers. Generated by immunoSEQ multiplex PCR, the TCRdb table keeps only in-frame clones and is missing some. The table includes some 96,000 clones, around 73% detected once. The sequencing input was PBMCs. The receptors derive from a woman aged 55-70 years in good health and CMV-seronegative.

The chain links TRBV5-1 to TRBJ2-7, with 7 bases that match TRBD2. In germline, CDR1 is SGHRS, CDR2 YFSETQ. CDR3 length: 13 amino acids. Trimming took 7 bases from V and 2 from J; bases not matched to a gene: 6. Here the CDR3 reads CASGTSDTYEQYF. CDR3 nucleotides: TGCGCCAGCGGTACTAGCGACACCTACGAGCAGTACTTC.

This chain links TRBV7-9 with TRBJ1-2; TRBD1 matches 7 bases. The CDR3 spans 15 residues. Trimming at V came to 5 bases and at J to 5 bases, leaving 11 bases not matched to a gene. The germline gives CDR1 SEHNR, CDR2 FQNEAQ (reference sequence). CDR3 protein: CASSPHTGEQYGYTF. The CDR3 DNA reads TGTGCCAGCAGCCCACATACAGGGGAGCAATATGGCTACACCTTC.